These T cell receptor beta chains were read from a single sample in a study of T cells in Graves' hyperthyroidism and ophthalmopathy. MiXCR was run by TCRdb on the multiplex PCR reads, yielding one entry per CDR3 protein. The sample includes over 300,000 distinct CDR3 sequences, roughly 14% of them seen just once. Sample: blood. The origin of the receptors is a woman between 55 and 75 years old with Graves' hyperthyroidism. Both conserved end residues are part of each CDR3. The D gene is left open where the match is weak. For some rows the clone size is stated as once, few or many, or as a class when expanded; others skip it.

>many|NA|TRBV27|TRBJ2-7
CASSFRANRPYEQYF
TGTGCCAGCAGTTTTCGAGCCAACAGACCCTACGAGCAGTACTTC
>many|TRBD1|TRBV11-2|TRBJ2-1
CASSVDRAHEQFF
TGTGCCAGCAGCGTGGACAGGGCCCATGAGCAGTTCTTC
>NA|NA|TRBV20-1|TRBJ1-2
CSARPAGSGYGYTF
TGCAGTGCTAGACCGGCAGGGTCGGGCTATGGCTACACCTTC
>many|NA|TRBV3-1|TRBJ1-2
CASSREGVYGYTF
TGTGCCAGCAGCCGTGAGGGGGTCTATGGCTACACCTTC
>few|TRBD1|TRBV5-1|TRBJ1-2
CASSSTGQANYGYTF
TGCGCCAGCAGCTCCACCGGACAGGCTAACTATGGCTACACCTTC
>many|TRBD2|TRBV5-1|TRBJ2-7
CASSDTSGNVYEQYF
TGCGCCAGCAGCGACACTAGCGGGAACGTCTACGAGCAGTACTTC
>many|TRBD1|TRBV15|TRBJ2-1
CATSRGGTGTFFEQFF
TGTGCCACCAGCAGAGGTGGGACAGGGACATTCTTTGAGCAGTTCTTC
>few|NA|TRBV10-3|TRBJ2-7
CAGSGSGAYEQYF
TGTGCCGGATCGGGCTCAGGGGCCTACGAGCAGTACTTC
>many|NA|TRBV7-9|TRBJ1-1
CASSLAGSGTEAFF
TGTGCCAGCAGCTTAGCAGGGTCCGGCACTGAAGCTTTCTTT
>many|TRBD1|TRBV7-2|TRBJ1-2
CASSSFQGARGYTF
TGTGCCAGCAGCTCGTTTCAGGGGGCGAGGGGCTACACCTTC
>many|NA|TRBV6-2/TRBV6-3|TRBJ1-2
CASSPAAANYGYTF
TGTGCCAGCAGTCCCGCCGCGGCTAACTATGGCTACACCTTC
>NA|TRBD1|TRBV28|TRBJ1-5
CASSPGQASGASNQPQHF
TGTGCCAGCAGTCCGGGACAGGCTAGCGGGGCTAGCAATCAGCCCCAGCATTTT
>few|NA|TRBV29-1|TRBJ1-2
CSVEDLAGLYGYTF
TGCAGCGTTGAAGATCTAGCAGGACTGTATGGCTACACCTTC
>many|NA|TRBV3-1|TRBJ2-3
CASSQDWVGTDTQYF
TGTGCCAGCAGCCAAGATTGGGTGGGCACAGATACGCAGTATTTT
>many|NA|TRBV18|TRBJ2-1
CASSPSASANEQFF
TGTGCCAGCTCACCTTCAGCTAGTGCCAATGAGCAGTTCTTC
>many|NA|TRBV11-2|TRBJ1-3
CASSLVVSGNTIYF
TGTGCCAGCAGCTTAGTTGTCTCTGGAAACACCATATATTTT
>few|NA|TRBV19|TRBJ2-3
CASSITASTDTQYF
TGTGCCAGTAGTATTACGGCTAGCACAGATACGCAGTATTTT
>many|NA|TRBV11-3|TRBJ2-3
CAVSGRSTDTQYF
TGTGCCGTTTCGGGACGCAGCACAGATACGCAGTATTTT
>NA|TRBD2|TRBV13|TRBJ2-2
CASSPGTSGSYTGELFF
TGTGCCAGCAGCCCGGGGACTAGCGGGAGCTACACCGGGGAGCTGTTTTTT
>few|NA|TRBV5-4|TRBJ2-4
CASSGWGAKNIQYF
TGTGCCAGCAGCGGGTGGGGGGCCAAAAACATTCAGTACTTC
>many|TRBD2|TRBV18|TRBJ2-1
CASSRTGTSSRNEQFF
TGTGCCAGCTCACGAACCGGGACTAGCAGCCGCAATGAGCAGTTCTTC
>few|TRBD1|TRBV10-3|TRBJ1-1
CAISQDRGPEAFF
TGTGCCATCAGTCAGGACAGGGGCCCTGAAGCTTTCTTT
>many|TRBD2|TRBV20-1|TRBJ2-5
CSAATGTSGRASRETQYF
TGCAGTGCCGCCACCGGGACTAGCGGGAGGGCCTCTAGAGAGACCCAGTACTTC
>many|NA|TRBV20-1|TRBJ2-4
CSARALGAKNIQYF
TGCAGTGCTAGAGCCCTGGGGGCCAAAAACATTCAGTACTTC
>many|TRBD2|TRBV29-1|TRBJ2-1
CSVTGLAGGTYNEQFF
TGCAGCGTGACGGGACTAGCGGGAGGAACCTACAATGAGCAGTTCTTC
>many|NA|TRBV2|TRBJ1-5
CASKSSDPNQPQHF
TGTGCCAGCAAATCATCAGACCCCAATCAGCCCCAGCATTTT
>few|TRBD1|TRBV5-5|TRBJ2-5
CASSSRDRHQETQYF
TGTGCCAGCAGCTCCCGGGACAGGCACCAAGAGACCCAGTACTTC
>NA|NA|TRBV29-1|TRBJ1-2
CSARDTYGYTF
TGCAGCGCGAGGGACACCTATGGCTACACCTTC